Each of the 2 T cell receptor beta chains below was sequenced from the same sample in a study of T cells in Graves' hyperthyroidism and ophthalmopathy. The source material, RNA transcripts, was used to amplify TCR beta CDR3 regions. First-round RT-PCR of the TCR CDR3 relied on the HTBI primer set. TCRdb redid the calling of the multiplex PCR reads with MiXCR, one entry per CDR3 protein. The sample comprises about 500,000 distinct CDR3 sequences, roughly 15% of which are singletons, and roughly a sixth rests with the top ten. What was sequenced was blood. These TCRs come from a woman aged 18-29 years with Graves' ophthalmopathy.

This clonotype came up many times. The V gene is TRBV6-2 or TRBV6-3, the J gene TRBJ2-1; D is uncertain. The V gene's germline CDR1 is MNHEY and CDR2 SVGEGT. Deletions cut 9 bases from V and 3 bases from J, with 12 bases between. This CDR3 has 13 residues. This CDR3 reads CASGSGVYNEQFF. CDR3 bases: TGTGCCAGTGGAAGTGGAGTCTACAATGAGCAGTTCTTC.

This chain's CDR3 is CSVEATSGGLYRTDTQYF. The CDR3 nucleotides are TGCAGCGTTGAAGCTACTAGCGGGGGGCTTTACCGCACAGATACGCAGTATTTT. The chain joins TRBV29-1 to TRBJ2-3; 12 positions match TRBD2. The CDR3 length is 18 residues. CDR1 and CDR2 (germline): SQVTM, ANQGSEA. After removal of 1 base from V and 1 base from J, the junction contained 9 bases not matched to a gene.